The T cell receptor (beta chain) under discussion was sequenced for a study of response to subunit inactivated influenza vaccine. Germline lookup yields CDR1 MRHNA and CDR2 SNTAGT. The CDR3 length is 16 residues. TCRdb passed the RT-PCR reads through MiXCR, listing each CDR3 protein once. The table includes almost 250,000 distinct CDR3 sequences, more than 9% detected once. On this clonotype: At one of its ends the junction is not consistent with the germline gene, which may arise from a read error.

The origin of this receptor is a man in his fifties who received an inactivated influenza vaccine. This specimen consisted of non-naive T cells sorted from PBMCs, obtained approximately 15 days before vaccination. The chain carries TRBV6-4 and TRBJ2-1; D is perhaps TRBD1 (5 bases). The CDR3 sequence is CASSVSRQGRYKEQFF. The DNA for the CDR3 is TGTGCCAGCAGTGTTAGTCGGCAGGGTCGATACAAAGAGCAGTTCTTC.